Listed below are T cell receptor beta chains from one sample, sequenced in a study of cytomegalovirus exposure and HLA in healthy donors. Here immunoSEQ multiplex PCR was the method, and the copy in TCRdb shows in-frame clones only, minus some. The sample holds 150,000 to 200,000 clones, 70% to 80% seen once. The sample consisted of PBMCs. Every receptor here comes from a man aged 18-30 years in good health and CMV-seropositive. Each CDR3 is given with its conserved first and last residue. A D gene is named only where the DNA matches it firmly. Part of the rows lack a size; the others show once, few, many or a class for expanded clones.

v_gene	abundance	d_gene	j_gene	CDR3aa	CDR3nt
TRBV7-9	NA	TRBD2	TRBJ2-5	CASSLWTSGSETQYF	TGTGCCAGCAGCTTATGGACTAGCGGGAGTGAGACCCAGTACTTC
TRBV5-1	once	NA	TRBJ1-2	CASGEENYGYTF	TGCGCCAGCGGGGAGGAGAACTATGGCTACACCTTC
TRBV6-5	NA	NA	TRBJ1-1	CASSYGGPNTEAFF	TGTGCCAGCAGTTACGGGGGCCCGAACACTGAAGCTTTCTTT
TRBV28	NA	NA	TRBJ1-1	CASSPPQDMNTEAFF	TGTGCCAGCAGTCCCCCCCAGGATATGAACACTGAAGCTTTCTTT
TRBV5-6	NA	NA	TRBJ2-5	CASSYRDSQETQYF	TGTGCCAGCAGCTATCGGGATTCTCAAGAGACCCAGTACTTC
TRBV5-1	few	NA	TRBJ2-7	CASSFQGEQYF	TGCGCCAGCAGCTTTCAGGGCGAGCAGTACTTC
TRBV19	NA	NA	TRBJ2-7	CASSTPRTEVPYEQYF	TGTGCCAGTAGTACCCCCCGGACAGAAGTCCCTTACGAGCAGTACTTC
TRBV5-1	NA	TRBD2	TRBJ2-7	CASSGGLAGAAYEQYF	TGCGCCAGCAGCGGAGGACTAGCGGGGGCCGCATACGAGCAGTACTTC
TRBV7-8	NA	NA	TRBJ1-5	CASSLSSGIRGNQPQHF	TGTGCCAGCAGCTTAAGTTCAGGGATTAGGGGCAATCAGCCCCAGCATTTT
TRBV6-6	NA	TRBD1	TRBJ2-7	CASSPLTGGYEQYF	TGTGCCAGCAGTCCACTTACAGGGGGCTACGAGCAGTACTTC
TRBV30	NA	NA	TRBJ2-3	CAWTGLGPTDTQYF	TGTGCCTGGACGGGTCTGGGGCCCACAGATACGCAGTATTTT
TRBV4-2	NA	TRBD2	TRBJ2-1	CASSQDIAGAVSEQFF	TGTGCCAGCAGCCAAGATATAGCGGGAGCAGTCAGTGAGCAGTTCTTC
TRBV5-1	NA	TRBD1	TRBJ1-4	CASSQQGADEKLFF	TGCGCCAGCAGCCAACAGGGGGCGGATGAAAAACTGTTTTTT
TRBV4-1	NA	NA	TRBJ1-5	CASSQDTGGYSNQPQHF	TGCGCCAGCAGCCAAGACACGGGGGGGTACAGCAATCAGCCCCAGCATTTT
TRBV11-3	NA	NA	TRBJ2-1	CASSLGHNNEQFF	TGTGCCAGCAGCTTAGGACACAACAATGAGCAGTTCTTC
TRBV10-3	NA	NA	TRBJ2-7	CAISGDSGGYEQYF	TGTGCCATCAGTGGGGATAGCGGTGGGTACGAGCAGTACTTC
TRBV6-6	NA	NA	TRBJ2-3	CASSYGGAADTQYF	TGTGCCAGCAGTTATGGGGGGGCAGCAGATACGCAGTATTTT
TRBV7-8	NA	NA	TRBJ2-5	CASSLVEGGQETQYF	TGTGCCAGCAGCTTAGTGGAGGGGGGGCAAGAGACCCAGTACTTC
TRBV7-9	once	TRBD2	TRBJ2-7	CASSLKGLAAYEQYF	TGTGCCAGCAGCTTGAAGGGACTAGCGGCCTACGAGCAGTACTTC
TRBV2	NA	NA	TRBJ1-3	CASSQGPTGPGNTIYF	TGTGCCAGCAGTCAGGGCCCCACCGGCCCTGGAAACACCATATATTTT
TRBV6-5	NA	NA	TRBJ2-3	CASKSSTDTQYF	TGTGCCAGCAAATCAAGCACAGATACGCAGTATTTT
TRBV2	NA	NA	TRBJ1-2	CASSVNYGYTF	TGTGCCAGCAGTGTAAACTATGGCTACACCTTC
TRBV19	NA	TRBD1	TRBJ1-4	CASKRQGAADEKLFF	TGTGCCAGTAAGCGGCAGGGGGCGGCAGATGAAAAACTGTTTTTT
TRBV27	few	TRBD2	TRBJ2-7	CASSISAGVGSYEQYF	TGTGCCAGCAGTATATCAGCGGGAGTAGGATCCTACGAGCAGTACTTC
TRBV15	few	TRBD2	TRBJ2-7	CATSRGGTKGVYEQYF	TGTGCCACCAGCAGAGGAGGGACTAAAGGCGTCTACGAGCAGTACTTC
TRBV4-3	NA	NA	TRBJ2-7	CASSQAREYEQYF	TGCGCCAGCAGCCAAGCTCGCGAATACGAGCAGTACTTC
TRBV10-3	NA	NA	TRBJ2-1	CAIREALREQFF	TGTGCCATCAGGGAGGCCCTACGTGAGCAGTTCTTC
TRBV7-9	NA	NA	TRBJ1-2	CASSFGGDGYTF	TGTGCCAGCAGCTTTGGAGGGGACGGCTACACCTTC
TRBV18	NA	TRBD1	TRBJ2-3	CASSPQLWTGRGDTQYF	TGTGCCAGCTCACCGCAACTTTGGACAGGGCGGGGAGATACGCAGTATTTT
TRBV2	NA	TRBD2	TRBJ2-7	CASSDQAGAYEQYF	TGTGCCAGCAGTGATCAAGCGGGGGCCTACGAGCAGTACTTC
TRBV6-5	NA	NA	TRBJ1-1	CASSSSSFKAFF	TGTGCCAGCAGTTCCTCCTCGTTTAAAGCTTTCTTT
TRBV25-1	NA	NA	TRBJ1-1	CASSDIGGAGMNTEAFF	TGTGCCAGCAGTGATATTGGGGGGGCAGGGATGAACACTGAAGCTTTCTTT
TRBV19	NA	NA	TRBJ1-2	CASSIGSNYGYTF	TGTGCCAGTAGTATAGGGAGTAACTATGGCTACACCTTC
TRBV27	once	TRBD1	TRBJ2-6	CASTPTRTGTPGANVLTF	TGTGCCAGCACGCCGACGCGGACAGGCACCCCTGGGGCCAACGTCCTGACTTTC
TRBV6-1	NA	NA	TRBJ1-4	CASSLNEKLFF	TGTGCCAGCAGTCTTAATGAAAAACTGTTTTTT
TRBV7-8	once	TRBD1	TRBJ1-2	CASSLRTGKPYYGYTF	TGTGCCAGCAGCCTCCGGACAGGGAAGCCCTACTATGGCTACACCTTC
TRBV30	NA	NA	TRBJ1-4	CAWDLGTNEKLFF	TGTGCCTGGGACCTAGGAACTAATGAAAAACTGTTTTTT